This TCR beta chain was sequenced for a study of shared clonotypes between healthy human individuals. Turning to the study itself: The study enrolled two women and a few men aged 18 to 49.

There are 17 residues in the CDR3. The germline V gene encodes CDR1 SGHNT and CDR2 YYREEE (reference sequence). The junction had 13 bases not matched to a gene; V was cut back by 4 bases and J by 1 base. Recent vaccinations or acute infections were absent in the healthy HIV-negative adult donors. The data were produced by immunoSEQ multiplex PCR, yet TCRdb's version contains in-frame clones alone and is incomplete. The sample has 2,500,000 or so clones; 93% are singletons. Sample: naive CD4+ T cells from PBMCs. Documented subset: CD45RA+ positively selected. This sequence joins TRBV5-4 and TRBJ1-1; TRBD1 agrees at 7 bases. The clonotype originates from a young man in good health. Some clones in this sample may be carry-over from other donors' samples. The CDR3 protein is CASSRGGTANQNTEAFF. DNA of the CDR3: TGTGCCAGCAGCCGTGGCGGGACAGCAAACCAGAACACTGAAGCTTTCTTT.